This section outlines one TCR beta chain sequence together with its context. Its antigen is unidentified. This entry comes from a study of graft-versus-host responses after intestinal transplantation. Trimming pared 5 bases from V and 2 bases from J, leaving 13 bases between. CDR3 length: 14 residues. Per germline, CDR1 SGHAT and CDR2 FQNNGV. Measured with immunoSEQ multiplex PCR; TCRdb has only the in-frame clones, and not every one. This sample yields over 100,000 clones, of which around 90% are seen a single time; approximately 0.22% belongs to the top ten. The material sequenced was unstimulated CD4+ T cells sorted from spleen or lymph node cells, taken before transplant. The clonotype originates from a human donor who was the organ donor for an intestinal transplant. This chain links TRBV11-2 with TRBJ2-7; D not resolved. Here the CDR3 DNA reads TGTGCCAGCAGCCCGCGCACTGGGACCTACGAGCAGTACTTC. Residues: CASSPRTGTYEQYF.